A single sample is the source of the 14 T cell receptor beta chains below, sequenced in a study of blood T cell repertoires in COVID-19. Profiling relied on immunoSEQ multiplex PCR, and the TCRdb table lists in-frame clones only, not all of them. The table lists about 130,000 clones, over 75% of them singletons, with about an eighth in the top ten. Sequencing was carried out using peripheral blood. The receptors originated from a man aged 55 to 70 with acute or convalescent COVID-19.

The chain has TRBV5-4 and TRBJ1-4, with no clear D. V was clipped by 0 bases and J by 12 bases, with 12 bases between them. Germline CDR1 SGHNT, CDR2 YYREEE (reference sequence). This CDR3 is 13 amino acids long. CDR3 region: CASSLEGLGELFF. The CDR3 DNA reads TGTGCCAGCAGCTTGGAGGGCCTCGGGGAACTGTTTTTT.

This clone was observed a few times. The V call is TRBV28, the J call TRBJ2-7, with D maybe TRBD1 (5 bases). Looked up from germline, CDR1 is MDHEN and CDR2 is SYDVKM. This CDR3 spans 16 amino acids. Trimming pared 5 bases from V and 7 bases from J, leaving 24 bases between. As DNA, the CDR3 is TGTGCCAGCAGTCCAAACCTGGGGCGTTCGTTTATGGAGCAGTACTTC. It yields the protein CASSPNLGRSFMEQYF.

This chain uses TRBV5-1 with TRBJ1-1; D unclear. Germline CDR1 is SGHRS and CDR2 is YFSETQ. The CDR3 has 13 residues. V shed 0 bases and J shed 7 bases, with 10 bases lying between them. The CDR3 nucleotides are TGCGCCAGCAGCTTGGAGGCAGGCTTTGAAGCTTTCTTT. It translates to CASSLEAGFEAFF.

V usage is TRBV6-5 and J usage is TRBJ1-1; TRBD1 matches 9 bases. Germline V gene data show CDR1 as MNHEY and CDR2 as SVGAGI. After removal of 6 bases from V and 4 bases from J, the junction contained 9 bases not matched to a gene. This CDR3 is built from 15 residues. The CDR3 sequence: CASSQSGQGATEAFF. DNA for the CDR3: TGTGCCAGCAGCCAATCGGGACAGGGTGCCACTGAAGCTTTCTTT.

The chain couples TRBV18 to TRBJ2-7; tentative D call: TRBD1 (5 bases). Germline CDR1 and CDR2: KGHSH and LQKENI. The CDR3 is 14 residues long. With 4 bases removed from V and 3 bases from J, the gap between germline ends came to 13 bases. The CDR3 region has the DNA TGTGCCAGCTCACTCCACGACAGCCACTACGAGCAGTACTTC. This translates into CASSLHDSHYEQYF. The complete variable domain, with remaining parts taken from reference TRBV18 and TRBJ2-7, reads NAGVMQNPRHLVRRRGQEARLRCSPMKGHSHVYWYRQLPEEGLKFMVYLQKENIIDESGMPKERFSAEFPKEGPSILRIQQVVRGDSAAYFCASSLHDSHYEQYFGPGTRLTVT.

The CDR3: CAINYRGTDTQYF. DNA for the CDR3: TGTGCCATCAATTACAGGGGAACAGATACGCAGTATTTT. The chain carries TRBV10-3 and TRBJ2-3, with 7 nucleotides matching TRBD1. Germline CDR1 reads ENHRY; CDR2 reads SYGVKD. V shed 7 bases and J 3 bases; nucleotides not matched to a gene: 4. The CDR3 length is 13 residues.

The rearrangement uses TRBV9 and TRBJ1-2, with D maybe TRBD1 (5 bases). This CDR3 spans 14 amino acids. CDR1 is SGDLS and CDR2 is YYNGEE in the germline V gene. V was shortened by 0 bases and J by 10 bases, with 16 bases between the two germline ends. In nucleotides, the CDR3 is TGTGCCAGCAGCGTAGGTTTGACTGGAGGGGTCTACACCTTC. It encodes CASSVGLTGGVYTF.

This chain joins TRBV5-5 and TRBJ1-2; the D gene is possibly TRBD1 (6 bases). V gave up 1 base and J gave up 4 bases, with 14 bases separating them. This CDR3 contains 15 residues. Germline assignment: CDR1 SGHKS and CDR2 YYEKEE (reference sequence). CDR3 in DNA: TGTGCCAGCAGCTTGACAGGGACGGGACCCTATGGCTACACCTTC. This sequence encodes CASSLTGTGPYGYTF.

The rearrangement uses TRBV28 and TRBJ1-4; D is uncertain. Germline-derived CDR1 and CDR2 are MDHEN and SYDVKM. There are 12 residues in the CDR3. Trimming removed 6 bases from V and 8 bases from J, with 10 bases in between. CDR3 nucleotides: TGTGCCAGCAGCCCGAGCCCCGAAAAACTGTTTTTT. This sequence encodes CASSPSPEKLFF.

The sample holds one count of this clone. The chain recombines TRBV28 with TRBJ1-1; D unresolved. Looked up from germline, CDR1 is MDHEN and CDR2 is SYDVKM. The V end was cut by 3 bases, the J end by 4 bases, with 9 bases between. This CDR3 is 13 amino acids long. CDR3 in DNA: TGTGCCAGCAGTTTCACACAGTTCACTGAAGCTTTCTTT. This encodes CASSFTQFTEAFF.

V is TRBV28 and J is TRBJ2-1; TRBD2 matches 9 bases. From germline, CDR1 is MDHEN and CDR2 SYDVKM. J lost 0 bases, V lost 10 bases, and 16 bases had no gene match. The CDR3 length is 18 residues. Here the CDR3 DNA reads TGTGCCACCGACAAATGGGCTAGCGGGGACGTCTCCTACAATGAGCAGTTCTTC. Its translation: CATDKWASGDVSYNEQFF.

Only one count was recorded for this clone. This chain links TRBV11-3 with TRBJ2-1; 8 bases fit TRBD1. Trimming removed 1 base from V and 2 bases from J; junction bases left unmatched: 4. CDR1 SGHNT and CDR2 YENEEA come from the germline V gene. The CDR3 contains 16 residues. The CDR3 region has the DNA TGTGCCAGCAGCTTAGGAGGGACAGGACCCTACAATGAGCAGTTCTTC. Its translation is CASSLGGTGPYNEQFF.

This clone was observed a few times. The chain has TRBV28 and TRBJ1-5; perhaps TRBD1 as D (5 bases). V shed 3 bases and J shed 6 bases, with 24 bases lying between them. Germline values: CDR1 MDHEN, CDR2 SYDVKM. The CDR3 sequence is 18 residues long. CDR3 sequence (DNA): TGTGCCAGCAGTTTCCGTTATTCGTCCATCCGAAGGGGTCAGCCCCAGCATTTT. This sequence encodes CASSFRYSSIRRGQPQHF.

V is TRBV4-1 and J is TRBJ1-3; 7 nucleotides match TRBD1. This CDR3 comprises 16 residues. CDR1 MGHRA and CDR2 YSYEKL come from the germline V gene. The V segment lost 1 base and the J segment 1 base; nucleotides outside the gene matches: 4. CDR3 loop: CASSQGTGLSGNTIYF. In DNA, the CDR3 is TGCGCCAGCAGCCAAGGGACAGGTCTGTCTGGAAACACCATATATTTT.